This T cell receptor (beta chain) comes out of a study of neurological immune-mediated disorders. This clonotype was counted at least ten times. Its specificity is unknown. General study findings and limits: Healthy controls had more TCR clonal expansion than multiple sclerosis, which showed the least, whereas HTLV-1-associated myelopathy showed the most.

The CDR3 loop spans 15 amino acids. Germline-derived CDR1 and CDR2 are DFQATT and SNEGSKA (reference sequence). The ends lost 4 bases at V and 3 bases at J; junction bases unmatched: 5. The authors produced cDNA by 5'RACE using 10-nucleotide random UMIs. One entry per CDR3 protein, called by TCRdb with MiXCR from the 5' RACE reads. The data show 80,000 to 85,000 distinct CDR3 sequences, approximately 2.8% seen once. Sequenced material: PBMCs. The sequence was collected from a woman in her twenties or thirties with multiple sclerosis. The genes are TRBV20-1 and TRBJ2-2; 10 positions agree with TRBD2. CDR3 in amino acids: CSAKAGGIHTGELFF. In DNA, the CDR3 is TGCAGTGCTAAAGCGGGAGGGATCCACACCGGGGAGCTGTTTTTT.